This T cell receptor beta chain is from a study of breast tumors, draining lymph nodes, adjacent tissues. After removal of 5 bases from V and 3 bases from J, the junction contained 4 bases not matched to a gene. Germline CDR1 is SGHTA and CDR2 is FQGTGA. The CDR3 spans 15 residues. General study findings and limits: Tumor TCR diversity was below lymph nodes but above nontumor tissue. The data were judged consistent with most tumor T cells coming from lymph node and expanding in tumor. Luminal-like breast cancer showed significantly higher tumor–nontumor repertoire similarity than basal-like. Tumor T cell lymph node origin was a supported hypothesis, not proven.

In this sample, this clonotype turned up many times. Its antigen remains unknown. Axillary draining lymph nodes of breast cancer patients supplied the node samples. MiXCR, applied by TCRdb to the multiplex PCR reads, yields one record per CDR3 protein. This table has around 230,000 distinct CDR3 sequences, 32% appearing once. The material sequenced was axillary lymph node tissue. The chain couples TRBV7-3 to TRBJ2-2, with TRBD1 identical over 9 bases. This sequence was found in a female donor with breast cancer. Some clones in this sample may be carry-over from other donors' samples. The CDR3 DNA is TGTGCCAGCAGCGTACAGGGGGCTGACACCGGGGAGCTGTTTTTT. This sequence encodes CASSVQGADTGELFF.